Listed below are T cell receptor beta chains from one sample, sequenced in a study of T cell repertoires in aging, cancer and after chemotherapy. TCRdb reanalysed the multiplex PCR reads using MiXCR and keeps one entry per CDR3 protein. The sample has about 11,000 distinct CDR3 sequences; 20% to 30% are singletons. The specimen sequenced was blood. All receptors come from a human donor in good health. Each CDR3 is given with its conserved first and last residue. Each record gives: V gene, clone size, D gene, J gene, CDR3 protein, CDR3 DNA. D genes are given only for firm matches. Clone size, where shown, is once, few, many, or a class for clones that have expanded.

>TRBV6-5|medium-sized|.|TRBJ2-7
CASSRAGSLGPEQYF
TGTGCCAGCAGTCGCGCCGGCAGTTTAGGCCCCGAGCAGTACTTC
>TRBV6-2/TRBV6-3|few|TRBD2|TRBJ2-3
CASSSSGVPDTQYF
TGTGCCAGCAGCTCTAGCGGGGTTCCAGATACGCAGTATTTT
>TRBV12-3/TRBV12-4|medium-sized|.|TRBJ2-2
CASSLGGDTGELFF
TGTGCCAGCAGTTTAGGAGGGGACACCGGGGAGCTGTTTTTT
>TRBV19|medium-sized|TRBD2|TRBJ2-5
CASRGLAGGKETQYF
TGTGCCAGTAGGGGACTAGCGGGGGGTAAGGAGACCCAGTACTTC
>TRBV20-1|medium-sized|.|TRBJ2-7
CSATLREQYF
TGCAGTGCTACCCTCCGGGAGCAGTACTTC
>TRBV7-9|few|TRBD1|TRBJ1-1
CASSDPDRATEAFF
TGTGCCAGCAGCGACCCAGACAGGGCCACTGAAGCTTTCTTT
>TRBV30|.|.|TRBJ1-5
CAWNTQRNQPQHF
TGTGCCTGGAACACACAGAGAAATCAGCCCCAGCATTTT
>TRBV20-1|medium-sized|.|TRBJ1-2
CSARSSGARDGYGYTF
TGCAGTGCTAGATCCTCGGGGGCCCGGGACGGCTATGGCTACACCTTC
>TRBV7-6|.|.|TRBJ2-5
CASSLEGGGFPETQYF
TGTGCCAGCAGCTTAGAGGGGGGGGGCTTCCCAGAGACCCAGTACTTC
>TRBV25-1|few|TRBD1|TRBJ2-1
CASSRTGLSSYNEQFF
TGTGCCAGCAGTCGGACAGGGCTTAGCTCCTACAATGAGCAGTTCTTC
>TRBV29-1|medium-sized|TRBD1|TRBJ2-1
CSVMTGDIFGEQFF
TGCAGCGTCATGACAGGGGATATCTTCGGGGAGCAGTTCTTC
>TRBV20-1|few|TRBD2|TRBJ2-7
CSARGLVYEQYF
TGCAGTGCCAGGGGACTAGTCTACGAGCAGTACTTC
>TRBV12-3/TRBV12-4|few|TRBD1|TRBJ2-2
CASRQQGGYDTGELFF
TGTGCCAGCAGGCAACAGGGGGGTTATGACACCGGGGAGCTGTTTTTT
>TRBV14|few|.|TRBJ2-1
CASSQGGTRLYNEQFF
TGTGCCAGCAGCCAAGGTGGGACCCGACTCTACAATGAGCAGTTCTTC
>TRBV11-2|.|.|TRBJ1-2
CASSTGLAGTDYGYTF
TGTGCCAGCAGCACGGGACTAGCGGGGACCGACTATGGCTACACCTTC
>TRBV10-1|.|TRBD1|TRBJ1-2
CASSESSLDRADYGYTF
TGCGCCAGCAGTGAGTCGTCCCTGGACAGGGCCGACTATGGCTACACCTTC
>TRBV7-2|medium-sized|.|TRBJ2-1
CASSSGEGAYNEQFF
TGTGCCAGCAGCTCAGGGGAGGGGGCGTACAATGAGCAGTTCTTC
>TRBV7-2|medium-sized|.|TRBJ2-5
CASSFGTGGQETQYF
TGTGCCAGCAGCTTCGGGACTGGGGGGCAAGAGACCCAGTACTTC
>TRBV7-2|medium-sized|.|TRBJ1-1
CASSLGRANTEAFF
TGTGCCAGCAGCCTCGGGAGGGCGAACACTGAAGCTTTCTTT
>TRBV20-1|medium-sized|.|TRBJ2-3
CSAVVGDSTDTQYF
TGCAGTGCTGTCGTCGGGGATAGCACAGATACGCAGTATTTT
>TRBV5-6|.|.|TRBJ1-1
CASSLASGAGAFF
TGTGCCAGCAGCTTGGCCTCGGGGGCTGGGGCTTTCTTT
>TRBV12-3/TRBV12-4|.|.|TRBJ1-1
CASSSSDRGTEAFF
TGTGCCAGCAGTTCGTCTGACCGCGGGACTGAAGCTTTCTTT
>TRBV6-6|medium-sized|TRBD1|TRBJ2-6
CASTRQGASGANVLTF
TGTGCCTCCACCCGGCAGGGGGCATCCGGGGCCAACGTCCTGACTTTC
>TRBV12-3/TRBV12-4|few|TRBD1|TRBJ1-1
CASSFKTGGETEAFF
TGTGCCAGCAGTTTCAAGACAGGGGGCGAAACTGAAGCTTTCTTT
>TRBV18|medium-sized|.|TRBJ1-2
CASSATRDESYGYTF
TGTGCCAGCTCAGCCACCCGGGACGAAAGCTATGGCTACACCTTC
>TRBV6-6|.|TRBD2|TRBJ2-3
CASSYSGGGANTDTQYF
TGTGCCAGCAGTTACTCTGGCGGGGGGGCCAACACAGATACGCAGTATTTT
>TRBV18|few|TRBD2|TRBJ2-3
CASSPIRSRGTDTQYF
TGTGCCAGCTCACCAATCAGGTCGCGGGGGACAGATACGCAGTATTTT
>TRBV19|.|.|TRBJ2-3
CASTDTRAAPTDTQYF
TGTGCCAGTACTGACACCCGGGCCGCCCCCACAGATACGCAGTATTTT
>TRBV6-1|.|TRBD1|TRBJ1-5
CASNWTGISNQPQHF
TGTGCCAGCAACTGGACAGGGATTAGCAATCAGCCCCAGCATTTT
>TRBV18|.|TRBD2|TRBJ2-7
CASSPGLQKLYEQYF
TGTGCCAGCTCACCGGGACTACAGAAACTCTACGAGCAGTACTTC
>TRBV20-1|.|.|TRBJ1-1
CSARDIGAGRNTEAFF
TGCAGTGCTAGAGATATTGGGGCAGGAAGGAACACTGAAGCTTTCTTT
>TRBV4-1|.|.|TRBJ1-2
CASSQGQTYGYTF
TGCGCCAGCAGCCAAGGCCAGACCTATGGCTACACCTTC
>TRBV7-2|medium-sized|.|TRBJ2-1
CASSLDRQHEQFF
TGTGCCAGCAGCTTAGACCGACAGCATGAGCAGTTCTTC
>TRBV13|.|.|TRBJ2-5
CASSLRDWRYQETQYF
TGTGCCAGCAGCTTACGGGACTGGAGGTACCAAGAGACCCAGTACTTC
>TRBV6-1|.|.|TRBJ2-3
CAARYSDTQYF
TGTGCCGCGAGATACTCAGATACGCAGTATTTT
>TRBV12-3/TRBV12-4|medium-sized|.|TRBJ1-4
CASSFDGATNEKLFF
TGTGCCAGCAGTTTCGACGGTGCAACTAATGAAAAACTGTTTTTT
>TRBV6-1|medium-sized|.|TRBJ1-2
CASSDLGVSGYTF
TGTGCCAGCAGTGACCTAGGGGTGAGCGGCTACACCTTC
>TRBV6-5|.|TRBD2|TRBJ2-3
CASSRRSGGSTDTQYF
TGTGCCAGCAGCCGTAGGAGCGGGGGTAGCACAGATACGCAGTATTTT
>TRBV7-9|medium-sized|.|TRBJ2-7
CASSPYSGVQQYF
TGTGCCAGCAGCCCGTACTCAGGGGTGCAGCAGTACTTC
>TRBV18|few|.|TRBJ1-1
CASSPNGNTEAFF
TGTGCCAGCTCACCCAACGGGAACACTGAAGCTTTCTTT
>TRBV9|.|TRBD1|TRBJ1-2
CASSEGVGGAPYGYTF
TGTGCCAGCAGCGAAGGGGTAGGGGGCGCCCCCTATGGCTACACCTTC
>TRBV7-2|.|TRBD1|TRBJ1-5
CASSAYSSGGDQPQHF
TGTGCCAGCAGCGCATATTCTTCAGGGGGCGACCAGCCCCAGCATTTT
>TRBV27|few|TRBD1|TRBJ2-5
CASSLSPGGPETQYF
TGTGCCAGCAGTTTATCTCCAGGGGGACCGGAGACCCAGTACTTC
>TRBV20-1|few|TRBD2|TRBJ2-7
CSARGTSGGRPYEQYF
TGCAGTGCCCGAGGAACTAGCGGGGGCCGTCCCTACGAGCAGTACTTC
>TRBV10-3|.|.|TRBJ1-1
CAISGTSGGRLNTEAFF
TGTGCCATCAGTGGAACCAGCGGCGGCAGGTTAAACACTGAAGCTTTCTTT
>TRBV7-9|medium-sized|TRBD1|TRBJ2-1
CASSPGTGTNEQFF
TGTGCCAGCAGCCCCGGGACAGGGACCAATGAGCAGTTCTTC
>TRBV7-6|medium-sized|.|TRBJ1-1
CASSLGMNTEAFF
TGTGCCAGCAGCTTAGGCATGAACACTGAAGCTTTCTTT
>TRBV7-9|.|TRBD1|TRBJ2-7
CASTNIQGSSYKQYF
TGTGCCAGCACCAACATACAGGGGTCCTCCTACAAGCAGTACTTC
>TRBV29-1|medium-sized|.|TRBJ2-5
CSVESRGETQYF
TGCAGCGTTGAATCCAGGGGAGAGACCCAGTACTTC
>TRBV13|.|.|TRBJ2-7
CASSSGGHEQYF
TGTGCCAGCAGCTCGGGGGGCCACGAGCAGTACTTC
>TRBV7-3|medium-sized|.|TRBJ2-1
CASSPGAGGPYNEQFF
TGTGCCAGCAGCCCCGGGGCAGGGGGGCCCTACAATGAGCAGTTCTTC
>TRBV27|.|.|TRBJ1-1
CASSYTMNTEAFF
TGTGCCAGCAGTTACACCATGAACACTGAAGCTTTCTTT
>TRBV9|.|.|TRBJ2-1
CASTGNEQFF
TGTGCCAGCACCGGCAATGAGCAGTTCTTC
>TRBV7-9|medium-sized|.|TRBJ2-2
CASSPLTNTGELFF
TGTGCCAGCAGCCCCCTAACGAACACCGGGGAGCTGTTTTTT
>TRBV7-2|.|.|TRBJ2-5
CASSLAWVRERLEAKGAQYF
TGTGCCAGCAGCTTAGCTTGGGTTCGGGAGCGGTTGGAAGCTAAAGGAGCCCAGTACTTC
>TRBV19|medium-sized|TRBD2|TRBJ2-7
CASSMGGLAGDSYEQYF
TGTGCCAGTAGTATGGGCGGGCTAGCGGGGGATTCCTACGAGCAGTACTTC
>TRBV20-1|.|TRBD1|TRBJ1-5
CSAREGTAHQPQHF
TGCAGTGCTAGAGAAGGGACAGCCCATCAGCCCCAGCATTTT